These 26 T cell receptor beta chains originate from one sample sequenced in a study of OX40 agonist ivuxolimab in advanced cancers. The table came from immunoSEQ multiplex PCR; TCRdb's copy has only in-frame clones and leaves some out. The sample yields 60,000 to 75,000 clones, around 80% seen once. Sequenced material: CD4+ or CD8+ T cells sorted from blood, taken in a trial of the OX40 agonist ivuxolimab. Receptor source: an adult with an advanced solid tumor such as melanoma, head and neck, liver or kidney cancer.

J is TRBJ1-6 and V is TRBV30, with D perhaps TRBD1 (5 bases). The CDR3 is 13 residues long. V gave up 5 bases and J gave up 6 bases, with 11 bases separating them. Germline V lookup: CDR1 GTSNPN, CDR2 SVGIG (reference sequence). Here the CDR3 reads CAWGRQINSPLHF. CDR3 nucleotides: TGTGCCTGGGGGCGACAGATTAATTCACCCCTCCACTTT.

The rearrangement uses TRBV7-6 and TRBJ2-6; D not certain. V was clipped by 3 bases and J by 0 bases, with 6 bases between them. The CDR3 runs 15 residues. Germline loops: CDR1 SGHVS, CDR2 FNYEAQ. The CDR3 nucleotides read TGTGCCAGCAGCTTGACGAACTCTGGGGCCAACGTCCTGACTTTC. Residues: CASSLTNSGANVLTF.

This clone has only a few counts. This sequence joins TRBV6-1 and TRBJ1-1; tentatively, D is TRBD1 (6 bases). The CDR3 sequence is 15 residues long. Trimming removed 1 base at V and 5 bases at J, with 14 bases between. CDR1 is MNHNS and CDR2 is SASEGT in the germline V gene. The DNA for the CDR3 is TGTGCCAGCAGTGAAGAATACAGGGAGGGGACTGAAGCTTTCTTT. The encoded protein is CASSEEYREGTEAFF.

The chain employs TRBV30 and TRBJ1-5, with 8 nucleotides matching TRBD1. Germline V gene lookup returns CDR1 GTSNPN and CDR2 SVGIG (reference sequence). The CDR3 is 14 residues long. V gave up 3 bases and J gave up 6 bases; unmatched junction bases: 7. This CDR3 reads CAWRGQGGRQPQHF. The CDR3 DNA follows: TGTGCCTGGAGAGGACAGGGAGGCCGTCAGCCCCAGCATTTT.

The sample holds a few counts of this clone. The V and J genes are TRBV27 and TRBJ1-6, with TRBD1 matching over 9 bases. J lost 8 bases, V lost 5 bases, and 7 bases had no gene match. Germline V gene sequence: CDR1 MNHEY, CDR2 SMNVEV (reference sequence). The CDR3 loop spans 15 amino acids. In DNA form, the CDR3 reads TGTGCCAGCAGTGCACAGGGGGCAATAGATTCACCCCTCCACTTT. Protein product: CASSAQGAIDSPLHF.

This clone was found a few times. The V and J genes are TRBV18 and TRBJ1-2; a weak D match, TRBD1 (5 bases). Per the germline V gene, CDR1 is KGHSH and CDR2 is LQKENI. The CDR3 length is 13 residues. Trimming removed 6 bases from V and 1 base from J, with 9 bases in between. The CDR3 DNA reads TGTGCCAGCTCCCCTGACAGTAACTATGGCTACACCTTC. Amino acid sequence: CASSPDSNYGYTF. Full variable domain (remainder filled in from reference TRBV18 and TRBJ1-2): NAGVMQNPRHLVRRRGQEARLRCSPMKGHSHVYWYRQLPEEGLKFMVYLQKENIIDESGMPKERFSAEFPKEGPSILRIQQVVRGDSAAYFCASSPDSNYGYTFGSGTRLTVV.

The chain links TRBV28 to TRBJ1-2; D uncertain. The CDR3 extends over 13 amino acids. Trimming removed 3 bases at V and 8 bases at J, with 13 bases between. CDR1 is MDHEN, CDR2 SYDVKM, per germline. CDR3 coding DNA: TGTGCCAGCAGTTTGATAGGGCCGTGGGGCTACACCTTC. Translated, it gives CASSLIGPWGYTF.

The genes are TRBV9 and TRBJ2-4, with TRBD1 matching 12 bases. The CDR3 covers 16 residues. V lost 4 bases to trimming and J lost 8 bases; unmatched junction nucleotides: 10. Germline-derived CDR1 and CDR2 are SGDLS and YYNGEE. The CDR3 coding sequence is TGTGCCAGCAGCAAGTCCGGGACAGGGGGCTGGGACATTCAGTACTTC. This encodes CASSKSGTGGWDIQYF.

CDR3 in amino acids: CASSEWAGVIAGELFF. The DNA for the CDR3 is TGTGCCAGCAGTGAATGGGCAGGGGTTATTGCCGGGGAGCTGTTTTTT. The rearrangement uses TRBV6-1 and TRBJ2-2; possibly TRBD1 for D (6 bases). V lost 2 bases and J 6 bases, leaving 16 bases between the germline ends. The CDR3 spans 16 residues. Germline loops: CDR1 MNHNS, CDR2 SASEGT.

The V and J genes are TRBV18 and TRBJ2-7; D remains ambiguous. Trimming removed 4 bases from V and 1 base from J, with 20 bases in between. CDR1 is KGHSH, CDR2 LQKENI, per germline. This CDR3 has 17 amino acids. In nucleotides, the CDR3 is TGTGCCAGCTCACTTTTGACGTCAAGTGCGAATTCCTACGAGCAGTACTTC. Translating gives CASSLLTSSANSYEQYF. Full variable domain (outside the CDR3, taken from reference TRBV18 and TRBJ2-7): NAGVMQNPRHLVRRRGQEARLRCSPMKGHSHVYWYRQLPEEGLKFMVYLQKENIIDESGMPKERFSAEFPKEGPSILRIQQVVRGDSAAYFCASSLLTSSANSYEQYFGPGTRLTVT.

The CDR3 here is CASSLGFGGAGETQYF. The CDR3, as DNA: TGTGCCAGCAGCTTAGGTTTTGGGGGGGCTGGAGAGACCCAGTACTTC. V is TRBV7-7 and J is TRBJ2-5, with D possibly matching TRBD2 (7 bases). From germline, CDR1 is SSHAT and CDR2 FNYEAQ (reference sequence). Trimming left V 1 base short and J 4 bases short, with 16 bases between. This CDR3 region has 16 residues.

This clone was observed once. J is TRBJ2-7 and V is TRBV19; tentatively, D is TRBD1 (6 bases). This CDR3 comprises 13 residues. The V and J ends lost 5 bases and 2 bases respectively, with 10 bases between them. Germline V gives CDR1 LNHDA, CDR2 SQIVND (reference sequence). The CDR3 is CASSRDNPYEQYF. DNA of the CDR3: TGTGCCAGTAGTCGGGACAACCCCTACGAGCAGTACTTC.

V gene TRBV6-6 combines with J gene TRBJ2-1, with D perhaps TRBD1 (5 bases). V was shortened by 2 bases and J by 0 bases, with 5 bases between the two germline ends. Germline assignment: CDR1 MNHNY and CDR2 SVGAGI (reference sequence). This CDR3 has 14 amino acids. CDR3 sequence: CASSYRGSYNEQFF. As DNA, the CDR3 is TGTGCCAGCAGTTACAGGGGCTCCTACAATGAGCAGTTCTTC.

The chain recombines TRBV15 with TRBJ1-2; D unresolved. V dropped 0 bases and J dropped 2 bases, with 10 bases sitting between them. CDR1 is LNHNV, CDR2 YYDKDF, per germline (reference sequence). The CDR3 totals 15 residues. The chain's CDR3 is CATSREGGINYGYTF. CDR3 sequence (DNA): TGTGCCACCAGCAGAGAGGGAGGGATCAACTATGGCTACACCTTC.

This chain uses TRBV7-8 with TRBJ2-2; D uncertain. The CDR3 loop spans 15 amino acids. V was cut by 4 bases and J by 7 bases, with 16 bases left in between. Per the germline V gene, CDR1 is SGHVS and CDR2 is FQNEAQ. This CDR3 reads CASSSTQAKGGELFF. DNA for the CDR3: TGTGCCAGCAGCTCCACTCAGGCCAAGGGCGGGGAGCTGTTTTTT.

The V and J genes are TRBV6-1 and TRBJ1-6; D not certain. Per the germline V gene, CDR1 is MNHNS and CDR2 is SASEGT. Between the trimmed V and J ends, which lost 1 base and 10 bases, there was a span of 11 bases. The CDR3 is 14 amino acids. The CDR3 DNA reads TGTGCCAGCAGTGAAGAACCGACGGGCTCACCCCTCCACTTT. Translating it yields CASSEEPTGSPLHF.

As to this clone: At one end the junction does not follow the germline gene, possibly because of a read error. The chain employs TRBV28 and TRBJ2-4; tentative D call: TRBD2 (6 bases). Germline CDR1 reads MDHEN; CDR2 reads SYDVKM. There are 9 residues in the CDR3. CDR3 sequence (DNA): TGTGCCAGCGGAGGGATTCCGTACTTC. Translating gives CASGGIPYF.

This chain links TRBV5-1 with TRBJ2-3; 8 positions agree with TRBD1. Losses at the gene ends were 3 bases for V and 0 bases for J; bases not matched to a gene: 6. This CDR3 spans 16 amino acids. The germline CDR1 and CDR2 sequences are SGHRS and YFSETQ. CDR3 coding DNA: TGCGCCAGCAGCTCCACCCGGGACAGGAGCACAGATACGCAGTATTTT. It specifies CASSSTRDRSTDTQYF.

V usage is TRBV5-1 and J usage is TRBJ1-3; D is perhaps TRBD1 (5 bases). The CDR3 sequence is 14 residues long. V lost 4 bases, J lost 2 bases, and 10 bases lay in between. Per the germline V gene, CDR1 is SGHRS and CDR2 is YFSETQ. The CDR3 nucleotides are TGCGCCAGCAGCGGCGGGACGGCTGGAAACACCATATATTTT. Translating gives CASSGGTAGNTIYF.

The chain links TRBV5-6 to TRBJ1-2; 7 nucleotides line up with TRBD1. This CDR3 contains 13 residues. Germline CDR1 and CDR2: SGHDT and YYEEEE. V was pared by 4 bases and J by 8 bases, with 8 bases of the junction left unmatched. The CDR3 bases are TGTGCCAGCAGCAACAGGGGACTTCTCGGCTACACCTTC. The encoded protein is CASSNRGLLGYTF.

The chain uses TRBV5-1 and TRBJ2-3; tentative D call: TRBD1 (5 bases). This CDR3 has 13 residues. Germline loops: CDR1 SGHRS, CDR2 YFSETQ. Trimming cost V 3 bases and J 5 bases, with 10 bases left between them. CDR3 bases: TGCGCCAGCAGCTCTGTGGGGCAAGATACGCAGTATTTT. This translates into CASSSVGQDTQYF.

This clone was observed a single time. Written as DNA, the CDR3 is TGTGCCAGCAGCGAAGACAGGGGGGACACTGAAGCTTTCTTT. This encodes CASSEDRGDTEAFF. V is TRBV28 and J is TRBJ1-1, with 9 bases fitting TRBD1. The CDR3 length is 14 residues. V gave up 6 bases and J gave up 3 bases; unmatched junction bases: 5. Germline V gene data show CDR1 as MDHEN and CDR2 as SYDVKM.

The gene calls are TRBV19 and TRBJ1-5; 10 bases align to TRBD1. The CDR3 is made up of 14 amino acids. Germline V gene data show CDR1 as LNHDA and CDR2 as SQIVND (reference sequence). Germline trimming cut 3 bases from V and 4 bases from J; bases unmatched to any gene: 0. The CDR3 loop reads CASSMGQGNQPQHF. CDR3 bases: TGTGCCAGTAGTATGGGACAGGGGAATCAGCCCCAGCATTTT.

CDR3 protein: CASSVPSGIQETQYF. In nucleotides, the CDR3 is TGTGCCAGCAGCGTCCCGTCCGGTATCCAAGAGACCCAGTACTTC. This chain uses TRBV11-1 with TRBJ2-5; D not certain. The CDR3 is 15 amino acids. The germline V gene has CDR1 SGHAT and CDR2 FQDESV (reference sequence). V lost 5 bases and J 1 base, leaving 14 bases between the germline ends.

The DNA of the CDR3 is TGTGCCAGCAGCGTAGAGGTCGCGGGCTCTGGAAACACCATATATTTT. This gives the protein CASSVEVAGSGNTIYF. The chain has TRBV9 and TRBJ1-3; D gene uncertain. Between the trimmed V and J ends, which lost 0 bases and 0 bases, there was a span of 10 bases. The length of the CDR3 is 16 residues. Germline loops: CDR1 SGDLS, CDR2 YYNGEE.

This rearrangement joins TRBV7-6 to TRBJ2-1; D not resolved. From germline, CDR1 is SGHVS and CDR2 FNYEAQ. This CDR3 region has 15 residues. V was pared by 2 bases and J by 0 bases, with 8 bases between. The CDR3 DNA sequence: TGTGCCAGCAGCTTAACGGCACCCTCCTACAATGAGCAGTTCTTC. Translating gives CASSLTAPSYNEQFF.